Below are 26 T cell receptor beta chains sequenced from a single sample in a study of blood T cells in healthy people across ages (dated by TCRdb to between 2015 and 2017). Libraries came from 5' RACE. Sequencer: Illumina HiSeq 2500. A second PCR of roughly 7 to 11 cycles was run with a J-beta primer mix and a sample-barcoded 5' primer. TCRdb ran its own pipeline on the public reads, namely fastp trimming at Q25 and MiXCR clone calling, and kept in-frame beta chains. A single entry per CDR3 protein holds the most common genes and DNA from its merged rows. This sample holds 1.6 million or so distinct CDR3 sequences; about 32% were observed only once. The ten largest clones add up to approximately 10% of the sample. The sequencing input was blood. Receptor source: a young woman in good health.

This clonotype was seen many times. This chain connects TRBV29-1 to TRBJ1-2; D not resolved. The V end was cut by 4 bases, the J end by 7 bases, with 4 bases between. Germline loops: CDR1 SQVTM, CDR2 ANQGSEA. The CDR3 runs to 9 residues. CDR3 region: CSVGSGYTF. The CDR3 DNA is TGCAGCGTTGGGTCTGGCTACACCTTC.

This clonotype showed up just a few times. The chain combines TRBV5-4 with TRBJ2-3; TRBD2 aligns across 9 bases. V dropped 5 bases and J dropped 2; count of bases not matched to a gene: 15. Germline V gene sequence: CDR1 SGHNT, CDR2 YYREEE (reference sequence). The CDR3 is 18 residues long. CDR3 DNA sequence: TGTGCCAGCAGAGAAGAGGGGCTAGCGGGACCCTACACAGATACGCAGTATTTT. Protein sequence: CASREEGLAGPYTDTQYF.

A few counts support this clonotype. The rearrangement joins TRBV25-1 to TRBJ2-5; 12 nucleotides align to TRBD2. CDR1 is MGHDK, CDR2 SYGVNS, per germline. The V gene end was trimmed by 2 bases and the J gene end by 5 bases; junction bases not matched to a gene: 6. The CDR3 extends over 16 amino acids. The CDR3 sequence is CASSEILAGGRETQYF. As DNA, the CDR3 is TGTGCCAGCAGTGAAATCCTAGCGGGGGGGCGGGAGACCCAGTACTTC.

This clonotype was found a few times. V gene TRBV3-1 combines with J gene TRBJ2-3, with TRBD2 matching 7 bases. With V trimmed by 4 bases and J by 4 bases, 5 bases remained unmatched. Germline CDR1 LGHDT, CDR2 YNNKEL (reference sequence). The CDR3 covers 14 residues. Written as DNA, the CDR3 is TGTGCCAGCAGCCCGACTAGCAGGGCAGATACGCAGTATTTT. Translating gives CASSPTSRADTQYF.

About this clonotype: At one boundary the junction diverges from the germline segment, which might be a read error. The V gene is TRBV6-6, the J gene TRBJ2-3, with TRBD1 as a possible D gene (5 bases). The CDR3 extends over 15 amino acids. Germline CDR1 is MNHNY and CDR2 is SVGAGI (reference sequence). CDR3 amino acids: CASSISRDRTGTQYF. DNA for the CDR3: TGTGCCAGCAGTATAAGCAGGGATAGAACAGGTACGCAGTATTTT.

In nucleotides, the CDR3 is TGTGCCAGCAGCCCTACAGGACTAATAGCTGGGGCCAACGTCCTGACTTTC. Its protein product is CASSPTGLIAGANVLTF. The chain carries TRBV7-9 and TRBJ2-6, with D maybe TRBD2 (6 bases). V was pared by 5 bases and J by 2 bases, with 16 bases between. The germline V gene encodes CDR1 SEHNR and CDR2 FQNEAQ (reference sequence). There are 17 residues in the CDR3.

The chain couples TRBV12-3 or TRBV12-4 to TRBJ1-1; TRBD1 might be the D (6 bases). V was pared by 6 bases and J by 7 bases, with 12 bases between. The CDR3 consists of 12 residues. The CDR3: CASSPWDIEAFF. For the CDR3, the DNA is TGTGCCAGCAGCCCCTGGGACATTGAAGCTTTCTTT.

The chain links TRBV19 to TRBJ2-6, with unresolved D. Trimming removed 4 bases at V and 0 bases at J, with 13 bases between. Germline lookup yields CDR1 LNHDA and CDR2 SQIVND (reference sequence). This CDR3 spans 17 amino acids. CDR3 sequence (DNA): TGTGCCAGTAGTAAACATGGTCTTGACTCTGGGGCCAACGTCCTGACTTTC. Translated: CASSKHGLDSGANVLTF.

This clonotype was detected a few times. One base away lies a much larger clone, so this may be a sequencing read error. The gene calls are TRBV27 and TRBJ1-2, with D perhaps TRBD1 (5 bases). The length of the CDR3 is 14 residues. Germline V CDR1 and CDR2: MNHEY, SMNVEV (reference sequence). The CDR3 DNA follows: TGTGCCTGCAGTTTCATCGGGGGAGATTATGGCTACACCTTC. As protein: CACSFIGGDYGYTF.

V gene TRBV7-2 combines with J gene TRBJ1-4, with D possibly being TRBD1 (5 bases). V lost 3 bases, J lost 7 bases, and 12 bases lay in between. The CDR3 spans 14 residues. The germline gives CDR1 SGHTA, CDR2 FQGNSA. The CDR3 region is CASSFGPGTEKLFF. Here the CDR3 DNA reads TGTGCCAGCAGCTTTGGCCCAGGGACTGAAAAACTGTTTTTT.

V and J are TRBV11-2 and TRBJ2-5; D possibly corresponds to TRBD2 (5 bases). V lost 10 bases and J 4 bases, leaving 13 bases between the germline ends. The germline V gene encodes CDR1 SGHAT and CDR2 FQNNGV. The CDR3 is made up of 12 amino acids. The chain's CDR3 is CATRGSSETQYF. In DNA form, the CDR3 reads TGTGCCACCCGAGGGTCGTCAGAGACCCAGTACTTC.

This chain connects TRBV5-6 to TRBJ1-2; a weak D match, TRBD1 (5 bases). The germline CDR1 and CDR2 sequences are SGHDT and YYEEEE. The CDR3 is 14 residues long. The V end was cut by 4 bases, the J end by 4 bases, with 14 bases between. CDR3 sequence (DNA): TGTGCCAGCAGCCCGGGGGTCGGGGGCTATGGCTACACCTTC. Translation: CASSPGVGGYGYTF.

The chain joins TRBV20-1 to TRBJ2-1, with a possible D match to TRBD2 (5 bases). V was trimmed by 5 bases and J by 2 bases, leaving 10 bases between them. CDR3 length: 13 residues. Germline V gene lookup returns CDR1 DFQATT and CDR2 SNEGSKA (reference sequence). The CDR3, as DNA: TGCAGTGCTCGGACTCCCGCCTACAATGAGCAGTTCTTC. Amino acid sequence: CSARTPAYNEQFF.

This clonotype showed up just a few times. The genes are TRBV5-1 and TRBJ2-1; 7 bases fit TRBD2. J lost 5 bases, V lost 0 bases, and 5 bases had no gene match. The CDR3 contains 15 residues. Germline loops: CDR1 SGHRS, CDR2 YFSETQ. CDR3 nucleotide sequence: TGCGCCAGCAGCTTGGGGGGACTACTTAACAATGAGCAGTTCTTC. It translates to CASSLGGLLNNEQFF.

Details on this clonotype: At one end the junction does not follow the germline gene, possibly because of a read error. DNA of the CDR3: TGTGCCAGCAGTTTAGGTCCCTACAGCTCCTATAATTCTCCCCTCCACTTT. Protein sequence: CASSLGPYSSYNSPLHF. This chain uses TRBV12-3 or TRBV12-4 with TRBJ1-6, with no clear D. CDR3 length: 17 residues.

The chain carries TRBV7-6 and TRBJ2-5; a possible D gene is TRBD2 (5 bases). V was shortened by 1 base and J by 9 bases, with 21 bases between the two germline ends. The CDR3 contains 16 residues. Germline-derived CDR1 and CDR2 are SGHVS and FNYEAQ. The CDR3 loop is CASSLGAAGKTLAQYF. CDR3 bases: TGTGCCAGCAGCTTAGGTGCTGCGGGCAAGACTTTGGCCCAGTACTTC.

The CDR3 is CASSARDVYGYTF. CDR3 in DNA: TGTGCCAGCAGCGCCCGGGACGTCTATGGCTACACCTTC. The V and J genes are TRBV12-3 or TRBV12-4 and TRBJ1-2; D may be TRBD1 (5 bases). Trimming pared 6 bases from V and 4 bases from J, leaving 12 bases between. The CDR3 sequence is 13 residues long.

In its sample, this clonotype was seen a few times. The chain couples TRBV10-2 to TRBJ2-1; TRBD2 agrees at 15 bases. Germline CDR1 and CDR2: WSHSY and SAAADI. The CDR3 is 14 residues long. V lost 6 bases to trimming and J lost 10 bases; unmatched junction nucleotides: 4. The CDR3 loop is CASRPGLAGGEQFF. Written as DNA, the CDR3 is TGCGCCAGCAGACCGGGACTAGCGGGGGGCGAGCAGTTCTTC.

This clonotype was observed a handful of times. This chain connects TRBV3-1 to TRBJ2-5; D is perhaps TRBD2 (6 bases). This CDR3 region has 14 residues. Germline CDR1 LGHDT, CDR2 YNNKEL (reference sequence). V was pared by 2 bases and J by 2 bases, with 9 bases between. The CDR3 bases are TGTGCCAGCAGCCAACTAGCGATTCAAGAGACCCAGTACTTC. Its translation: CASSQLAIQETQYF.

The chain combines TRBV3-1 with TRBJ2-5; D is perhaps TRBD2 (5 bases). With 0 bases removed from V and 2 bases from J, the gap between germline ends came to 10 bases. This CDR3 is 15 amino acids long. In germline, CDR1 is LGHDT, CDR2 YNNKEL (reference sequence). In DNA, the CDR3 is TGTGCCAGCAGCCAAGAGAGGGTCCTACAAGAGACCCAGTACTTC. This sequence encodes CASSQERVLQETQYF.

As regards this clonotype: Possible read error: a much larger clone is one base away. The chain has TRBV7-2 and TRBJ2-7; the D is unclear. Between the trimmed V and J ends, which lost 6 bases and 0 bases, there was a span of 12 bases. CDR1 and CDR2 (germline): SGHTA, FQGNSA. The CDR3 is 14 amino acids. The CDR3 nucleotides read TGTGCCAGCAGTTATGTAGAGAGCTCCTACGAGCAGTACTTC. Protein sequence: CASSYVESSYEQYF. Full variable domain (rest looked up from reference TRBV7-2 and TRBJ2-7): GAGVSQSPSNKVTEKGKDVELRCDPISGHTALYWYRQSLGQGLEFLIYFQGNSAPDKSGLPSDRFSAERTGGSVSTLTIQRTQQEDSAVYLCASSYVESSYEQYFGPGTRLTVT.

The chain combines TRBV20-1 with TRBJ1-2, with 9 bases that match TRBD1. Looked up from germline, CDR1 is DFQATT and CDR2 is SNEGSKA (reference sequence). With V trimmed by 5 bases and J by 7 bases, 8 bases remained unmatched. The CDR3 sequence is 13 residues long. The CDR3, as DNA: TGCAGTGCTTCACAGGGGGCGGGAATTGGCTACACCTTC. Translating gives CSASQGAGIGYTF.

This clonotype has just a few counts. The chain has TRBV6-6 and TRBJ2-3; D might be TRBD2 (6 bases). V lost 5 bases to trimming and J lost 0 bases, with 15 bases between them. Per the germline V gene, CDR1 is MNHNY and CDR2 is SVGAGI (reference sequence). This CDR3 has 16 residues. CDR3 sequence reads: CASSIFGGDSTDTQYF. Here the CDR3 DNA reads TGTGCCAGCAGTATCTTCGGCGGGGATAGCACAGATACGCAGTATTTT.

This clonotype was found a few times. The rearrangement joins TRBV20-1 to TRBJ2-7; TRBD2 might be the D (5 bases). The CDR3 has 14 residues. Trimming left V 4 bases short and J 4 bases short, with 17 bases between. Germline values: CDR1 DFQATT, CDR2 SNEGSKA (reference sequence). The CDR3 DNA follows: TGCAGTGCTAACCCCCTGCGGACTCCGTACGAGCAGTACTTC. Its translation is CSANPLRTPYEQYF.

This clonotype was seen a few times. The chain uses TRBV4-2 and TRBJ2-7; 11 bases are a match to TRBD2. V was pared by 1 base and J by 8 bases, with 4 bases of the junction left unmatched. Germline CDR1 reads LGHNA; CDR2 reads YNFKEQ. The CDR3 length is 14 residues. The CDR3 protein is CASSQGSGRAQQYF. The DNA of the CDR3 is TGTGCCAGCAGCCAAGGTAGCGGGAGGGCCCAGCAGTACTTC.

On this clonotype itself: A read error is possible here, since a much larger clone lies one base away. The chain links TRBV3-1 to TRBJ2-4; 10 bases are a match to TRBD2. The J call may be in error: the DNA end matches TRBJ2-7 better. CDR3 length: 18 amino acids. CDR1 and CDR2 from the germline V gene are LGHDT and YNNKEL (reference sequence). In DNA, the CDR3 is TGTGCCAGCAGCCAATTCAGACTAGCGGGTAGGCTCCGATACGAGCAGTACTTC. It yields the protein CASSQFRLAGRLRYEQYF.